Here is one TCR beta chain with its context. Its antigen is not yet known. Base qualities are not at hand, and no much larger clone is one base apart. The cohort comprised some 730 healthy bone marrow donors. At the time of sampling, every cohort member was nominally healthy, though immune exposures that went unrecorded were likely present. The donor tested CMV seropositive, placing the donor among the 250 to 350 seropositive members of the cohort. Every donor gave a peripheral blood sample, and the peripheral blood mononuclear cells from that sample were used for TCR beta sequencing. The Qiagen DNeasy Blood Extraction Kit was used to extract genomic DNA from the blood cell samples. The sample comes from a study of cytomegalovirus exposure and HLA in healthy donors (dated by TCRdb to 2017 to 2019). About the study as a whole: According to an earlier analysis of around 600 of the donors, about 179 million T cells yielded 95 million to 140 million unique TCR beta sequences and less than 300 Gb of sequence data. An early release covering approximately 600 HLA-typed donors comprised about 290 gigabases of sequencing data and 65 million to 100 million unique TCR sequences. Among the roughly 400 genotyped donors, around 81% belonged to the genetic ancestry cluster associated with self-reported Caucasian donors. The study was designed to test whether signatures of past pathogen exposure could be identified by cataloging public T cell receptors. The study used immunosequencing to profile the T cell repertoires of several hundred subjects and linked those repertoires to cytomegalovirus serostatus. Along with the approximately 600-subject first cohort, a separate validation cohort of 120 different subjects was used. To predict cytomegalovirus infection status, the study combined high-throughput TCR immunosequencing, statistical association of individual TCRs with disease status, and machine learning. A later analysis re-examined previously published TCR beta repertoires from more than 550 donors and added high-resolution HLA genotyping to investigate patterns of TCR occurrence. In the later analysis, no new phenotypic data were used to find candidate immune exposures; instead, reliance was placed on TCR beta sequences and their occurrence across donors. To decide whether each TCR beta V gene segment behaved as functional or pseudogenic, an earlier analysis of 587 of the donors relied on high-throughput TCR beta sequencing. Alongside the repertoire data, information on donor age, sex, ethnicity and CMV serostatus was compiled. A later genetic analysis used genome-wide SNP genotypes for about 60% of the roughly 700 donors, treating that subset as a discovery cohort. Every repertoire in the discovery cohort had been generated on one and the same sequencing platform. Both class I and class II loci were covered by HLA typing, at four-digit resolution. The number of donors typed differed by locus, with roughly 629-640 for A, B, C, DRB1 and DQB1, 522 for DQA1, over 600 for DPA1, and around 450 for DPB1. Because of strong linkage in the cohort, roughly five DR-DQ haplotypes were treated as single units for association and clustering. Among a few hundred genotyped donors of the cohort, an average of around 240,000 unique TCR beta nucleotide sequences were sequenced per donor, roughly 18% of them non-productive.

What the research found in general, with its limitations: The classifier was reported to diagnose cytomegalovirus status with high specificity and sensitivity in both the original cohort and the validation cohort. Because counts were too low, roughly 18 rarely observed V segments, including chromosome 9 orphons, were left out of the earlier analysis of a few hundred of the donors. The authors suggested that the approach could potentially be extended to other disease states and immunological phenotypes. Immune exposure information for the cohort was limited to CMV serostatus. Most TCR sequences were seen in very few donors, while some public TCRs were found in many individuals. Assigning TCR associations to individual alleles was difficult when HLA alleles, especially DR and DQ, strongly co-occurred. In vitro tests confirmed that a few of the cytomegalovirus-associated TCR beta chains recognize cytomegalovirus antigens. Most CMV-associated TCR beta chains appeared to be HLA-restricted in a later analysis, and the HLA associations seemed to be driven largely by CMV exposure. A later analysis found that TCR association rates varied across HLA loci, with DRB1 alleles showing the most associated TCRs and HLA-C alleles the fewest. The cohort was sequenced for TCR beta chains only, and without alpha or paired-chain data the features that could be detected were limited. A later analysis reported that several top co-occurrence clusters appeared linked to parvovirus B19, influenza, CMV and Epstein-Barr virus. A cluster of highly shared sequence variants was judged likely to be a technical artifact of the sequencing pipeline. Some IMGT-functional V segments, including TRBV6-2 and TRBV6-3, could not be told apart with the 87-base-pair reads, so those segments were excluded. Compared with the approximately 710-donor mean, donors in an Asian-associated ancestry cluster had fewer N-insertions in productive TCRs, according to a later genetic analysis. Roughly uniform sequencing depth across donors was assumed in presence/absence analyses, although this assumption may not hold. In an earlier analysis of roughly 500 of the donors, most TCR beta V segments appeared in productive rearrangements about 90% or about 30% of the time, broadly matching IMGT annotations. Correlated functional status among segregating V segments might reflect linkage disequilibrium, but an unknown experimental factor could not be ruled out. An association between a missense DCLRE1C variant and V-gene and J-gene trimming of TCR beta chains was found in a later genetic analysis and replicated in an independent cohort. Because HLA typing was unavailable for some donors at each locus, only the typed subset was used in association tests. Specific HLA alleles were associated with 15,000 to 20,000 TCR beta sequences at a false discovery rate of 0.05 in a later analysis. A further reported finding was that TCR beta sequences accurately predicted the HLA-A and HLA-B alleles for most subjects in the first cohort. The study listed 164 TCR beta chains as associated with cytomegalovirus. Compared with equally common non-associated chains, HLA-associated TCR beta chains in a later analysis were more clonally expanded and had lower generation probabilities.

Receptor libraries were prepared by the immunoSEQ multiplex PCR assay. For the multiplex PCR, a mixture combining 60 forward primers for TCR Vbeta segments and 13 reverse primers for TCR Jbeta segments was used. The CDR3 region of rearranged TCR beta genes was amplified from genomic DNA by a multiplex PCR assay. The amplified TCR beta libraries were sequenced on the Illumina HiSeq System as 87-base-pair reads. The published analysis was carried out like this. Across the roughly 640 repertoires, a later analysis counted roughly 77 million unique TCR beta chains, roughly 11 million of which were shared by at least two donors. To remove PCR and sequencing errors, raw reads were error-corrected and collapsed into unique sequences using a nearest-neighbor algorithm that merged closely related sequences. To assign V, D and J gene segments, CDR3 sequences were aligned to IMGT reference sequences. For a sequence to be retained, a match of at least six nucleotides was required to both a V gene segment and a J gene segment. A rearrangement was called productive if the CDR3 had no stop codons and remained in frame with V and J, and every other rearrangement was called non-productive. Following IMGT convention, CDR3 was defined as the stretch from the second conserved V-encoded cysteine up to the conserved J-encoded phenylalanine. The earlier analysis of some 600 of the donors excluded sequences that lacked an unambiguous match to a single V gene segment. In an earlier analysis of 587 of the donors, V segments were called functional above 56.7% productive rearrangements and were called segregating when the between-donor standard deviation exceeded 5%. A statistical classification framework was developed to diagnose cytomegalovirus status using the catalog of TCR beta chain sequences. In a later analysis, V and J genes were assigned by comparing TCR nucleotide sequences against IMGT/GENE-DB human TR gene sequences. The TCRdist pipeline was used in a later analysis to assign CDR3 sequences and most-parsimonious VDJ recombination scenarios. A later analysis defined each TCR beta chain by its CDR3 amino acid sequence plus V-gene family, and excluded reads lacking a unique V-gene family. To address suspected cross-contamination and a sequencing artifact, a later analysis removed roughly 640 highly shared, low-generation-probability nucleotide sequences. In a later analysis, a clonal expansion index for each public chain was calculated from normalized within-repertoire ranks of inferred template counts. Generation probabilities in a later analysis came from a VDJ recombination model fitted to out-of-frame rearrangements, and those results were checked against IGoR. In a later analysis, TCR-TCR, TCR-HLA and TCR-CMV co-occurrence was scored with hypergeometric tests, and a repertoire-size bias correction was applied to TCR pairs. False discovery rates were estimated in a later analysis by permuting HLA or CMV assignments 20 times. In a later analysis, co-occurring TCRs were grouped using DBSCAN, and TCRdist sequence similarity was added for clustering within HLA-allele-positive subsets. For co-occurrence clustering, repertoires with fewer than 30,000 or more than 120,000 public chains were excluded, along with five repertoires with anomalous nucleotide sharing. Drawn from immuneACCESS, this table holds only the in-frame rearrangements with V and J called that TCRdb kept. Clones are partly lost; checked studies trace under half to an unresolved V gene and leave the rest unexplained. V and J calls and clone size are copied from that table; D and trimming were computed from the DNA. Across this sample there are roughly 260,000 clones, with 70% to 90% seen only once. Of the sample, 1.5% to 2.5% is held by the ten largest clones.

The germline V gene provides CDR1 SGHTA and CDR2 FQGTGA. From cysteine to phenylalanine, the CDR3 is 14 amino acids long. CDR3 DNA is the only sequence kept; it has 42 bases, read in frame from the first base. V sheds 2 bases and J sheds 6 bases, leaving 14 bases between their ends. This sequence uses TRBV7-3 and TRBJ2-7, with the identity of the D gene unclear. The TCR comes from a woman in her thirties or forties in good health and CMV-seropositive. The sequencing input was PBMCs. The bases are TGTGCCAGCAGCTTAGACCCAGGAAGCTCCGAGCAGTACTTC. Translated, this is CASSLDPGSSEQYF.